These 16 T cell receptor beta chains were sequenced from one sample in a study of cytomegalovirus exposure and HLA in healthy donors. The PCR ran on 60 Vbeta and 13 Jbeta primers. This table comes from immunoSEQ multiplex PCR, and its TCRdb copy is limited to in-frame clones, with some not included. Counted here are over 50,000 clones, approximately 88% occurring once; the ten biggest clones make up about 1.6%. What was sequenced was PBMCs. These receptors were obtained from a man aged 30 to 39 in good health and CMV-seropositive.

This clone occurred a few times. The chain links TRBV4-1 to TRBJ1-4; a possible D gene is TRBD1 (6 bases). This CDR3 has 17 residues. Germline lookup yields CDR1 MGHRA and CDR2 YSYEKL. Trimming removed 0 bases from V and 0 bases from J, with 11 bases in between. The CDR3 protein is CASSQERNRATNEKLFF. The CDR3 nucleotides read TGCGCCAGCAGCCAAGAAAGGAACAGGGCAACTAATGAAAAACTGTTTTTT.

A single count supports this clone. The chain carries TRBV18 and TRBJ2-1, with 10 bases identical to TRBD2. The V and J ends lost 2 bases and 6 bases, in that order; junction bases with no gene match: 7. CDR1 KGHSH and CDR2 LQKENI come from the germline V gene. The CDR3 has 16 residues. The CDR3 is CASSPVVLAGSNEQFF. The CDR3 DNA is TGTGCCAGCTCACCAGTCGTACTAGCGGGATCCAATGAGCAGTTCTTC.

Only a few counts were recorded for this clone. The CDR3 here is CASSLAGGLGNTEAFF. The CDR3 DNA is TGTGCCAGCAGCCTAGCCGGGGGGCTGGGGAACACTGAAGCTTTCTTT. This chain joins TRBV5-6 and TRBJ1-1; D may be TRBD1 (6 bases). The CDR3 runs to 16 residues. CDR1 is SGHDT, CDR2 YYEEEE, per germline. V lost 4 bases to trimming and J lost 1 base, with 17 bases between them.

The gene calls are TRBV7-9 and TRBJ1-1; D may be TRBD1 (6 bases). V dropped 6 bases and J dropped 4 bases, with 18 bases sitting between them. Germline V gives CDR1 SEHNR, CDR2 FQNEAQ (reference sequence). CDR3 length equals 15 residues. Here the CDR3 reads CASRLQEGGGTEAFF. The CDR3, as DNA: TGTGCCAGCAGGCTCCAAGAAGGGGGTGGCACTGAAGCTTTCTTT.

The J gene is TRBJ1-1, the V gene TRBV7-9, with a weak D call TRBD1 (5 bases). Germline lookup yields CDR1 SEHNR and CDR2 FQNEAQ (reference sequence). Trimming took off 3 bases at V and 0 bases at J, with 17 bases between the two ends. The CDR3 length is 17 residues. For the CDR3, the DNA is TGTGCCAGCAGCTTCCCGGGGGGTGGGGTAATGAACACTGAAGCTTTCTTT. The encoded protein is CASSFPGGGVMNTEAFF.

The chain is built from TRBV30 and TRBJ2-7, with 10 nucleotides matching TRBD1. CDR1 GTSNPN and CDR2 SVGIG come from the germline V gene (reference sequence). After removal of 4 bases from V and 2 bases from J, the junction contained 8 bases not matched to a gene. This CDR3 has 15 amino acids. CDR3 residues: CAWKAWGQGTYEQYF. Here the CDR3 DNA reads TGTGCCTGGAAGGCTTGGGGACAGGGGACCTACGAGCAGTACTTC.

The rearrangement uses TRBV5-1 and TRBJ1-6; D unclear. The CDR3 covers 19 residues. Trimming pared 4 bases from V and 0 bases from J, leaving 20 bases between. Germline CDR1 reads SGHRS; CDR2 reads YFSETQ. CDR3 sequence (DNA): TGCGCCAGCAGCCTTACCCCGCGAGAGTGGAGCTCCTATAATTCACCCCTCCACTTT. This codes for CASSLTPREWSSYNSPLHF.

The chain employs TRBV9 and TRBJ2-7, with D possibly TRBD1 on 6 matching bases. Germline V gene data show CDR1 as SGDLS and CDR2 as YYNGEE. V was trimmed by 3 bases and J by 10 bases, leaving 26 bases between them. The CDR3 totals 16 residues. The CDR3 spells CASSGPSYRTESPQYF. DNA of the CDR3: TGTGCCAGCAGCGGCCCCTCGTACAGGACAGAAAGCCCTCAGTACTTC.

Notes on this clone: An end of the junction differs from the germline gene, which may be a read error. The V gene is TRBV6-1, the J gene TRBJ1-3, with 7 bases identical to TRBD1. This CDR3 comprises 15 residues. The V gene's germline CDR1 is MNHNS and CDR2 SASEGT. Here the CDR3 reads CASSEALLVRCQGVF. CDR3 nucleotide sequence: TGTGCCAGCAGTGAAGCGCTTCTAGTTCGGTGCCAGGGGGTTTTT.

Regarding this clone: One end of the junction varies from germline; a read error may be responsible. The chain joins TRBV5-1 to TRBJ2-7; TRBD1 is a possible D gene (6 bases). Per the germline V gene, CDR1 is SGHRS and CDR2 is YFSETQ. The CDR3 loop spans 13 amino acids. The CDR3 region has the DNA TGTGCCAGCAGCCCGTGGACAGCCTACGAGCAGTACTTC. Its protein is CASSPWTAYEQYF.

The V and J genes are TRBV7-3 and TRBJ2-5, with 8 positions matching TRBD1. Germline CDR1 SGHTA, CDR2 FQGTGA. With V trimmed by 3 bases and J by 11 bases, 2 bases remained unmatched. This CDR3 spans 11 amino acids. The CDR3 DNA sequence: TGTGCCAGCAGCTTGGGACAGGAGCAGTACTTC. Protein: CASSLGQEQYF.

This clone has a single count. The chain carries TRBV11-1 and TRBJ1-1, with 7 positions matching TRBD1. There are 13 residues in the CDR3. The V gene's germline CDR1 is SGHAT and CDR2 FQDESV (reference sequence). V shed 3 bases and J 4 bases; nucleotides not matched to a gene: 2. CDR3 coding DNA: TGTGCCAGCAGCTTTGACAGGGCCACTGAAGCTTTCTTT. Protein sequence: CASSFDRATEAFF.

This chain uses TRBV7-6 with TRBJ2-2; 10 positions agree with TRBD1. Germline V gene data show CDR1 as SGHVS and CDR2 as FNYEAQ. V was clipped by 0 bases and J by 7 bases; unmatched bases: 5. The CDR3 runs 16 residues. The CDR3 region has the DNA TGTGCCAGCAGCTTAGCGCGACAGGGGGCAAGCGGGGAGCTGTTTTTT. Protein product: CASSLARQGASGELFF.

The V and J genes are TRBV6-1 and TRBJ2-7; 7 nucleotides line up with TRBD1. The ends lost 3 bases at V and 3 bases at J; junction bases unmatched: 5. This CDR3 is built from 14 residues. Germline values: CDR1 MNHNS, CDR2 SASEGT. CDR3 in amino acids: CASSDHDRVYEQYF. In DNA, the CDR3 is TGTGCCAGCAGTGATCATGACAGGGTCTACGAGCAGTACTTC.

The V call is TRBV6-5, the J call TRBJ2-5; perhaps TRBD2 as D (5 bases). Trimming took off 6 bases at V and 7 bases at J, with 9 bases between the two ends. The CDR3 is made up of 11 amino acids. Per the germline V gene, CDR1 is MNHEY and CDR2 is SVGAGI. The CDR3: CASRLRGTQYF. Written as DNA, the CDR3 is TGTGCCAGCAGACTCCGGGGGACCCAGTACTTC.

The chain employs TRBV7-3 and TRBJ1-1; TRBD1 matches at 8 bases. Germline values: CDR1 SGHTA, CDR2 FQGTGA. V lost 1 base and J lost 4; bases outside the gene matches: 8. The length of the CDR3 is 16 residues. The CDR3 DNA is TGTGCCAGCAGCTTAAGCCCACAGGGGGGGAGCACTGAAGCTTTCTTT. Encoded protein: CASSLSPQGGSTEAFF.